Each of the 10 T cell receptor beta chains below was sequenced from the same sample in a study of cytomegalovirus exposure and HLA in healthy donors. A multiplex PCR was run with 60 Vbeta primers and 13 Jbeta primers. The method was immunoSEQ multiplex PCR; TCRdb's version includes in-frame clones alone and lacks a portion of them. Of fewer than 150,000 clones detected, about 75% appear once; the ten largest clones hold under 2%. The sequenced sample consisted of PBMCs. These receptors originate from a woman in her 30s in good health and CMV-seronegative.

The chain uses TRBV7-9 and TRBJ1-4; 7 bases map to TRBD1. The germline V gene encodes CDR1 SEHNR and CDR2 FQNEAQ (reference sequence). V was clipped by 5 bases and J by 5 bases; unmatched bases: 8. The CDR3 runs 15 residues. In nucleotides, the CDR3 is TGTGCCAGCAGCCCCGGCGGCAGGGGGAATGAAAAACTGTTTTTT. Its protein product is CASSPGGRGNEKLFF. Supplemented by reference TRBV7-9 and TRBJ1-4, the full variable domain reads DTGVSQNPRHKITKRGQNVTFRCDPISEHNRLYWYRQTLGQGPEFLTYFQNEAQLEKSRLLSDRFSAERPKGSFSTLEIQRTEQGDSAMYLCASSPGGRGNEKLFFGSGTQLSVL.

DNA for the CDR3: TGTGCCAGCAGTGCCAGGGTACAGACCGGGGAGCTGTTTTTT. This sequence encodes CASSARVQTGELFF. The chain recombines TRBV6-1 with TRBJ2-2, with D possibly being TRBD1 (5 bases). Per the germline V gene, CDR1 is MNHNS and CDR2 is SASEGT. V lost 4 bases and J 5 bases, leaving 11 bases between the germline ends. The CDR3 totals 14 residues.

The V gene is TRBV2, the J gene TRBJ2-2, with 10 bases lining up with TRBD2. CDR1 and CDR2 from the germline V gene are SNHLY and FYNNEI. With 7 bases clipped from V and 5 bases from J, the junction kept 4 bases outside the gene matches. There are 14 residues in the CDR3. The CDR3 DNA reads as TGTGCCAGCACTCGGACTAGCGGAACCGGGGAGCTGTTTTTT. As protein: CASTRTSGTGELFF.

This clone has only a few counts. The gene calls are TRBV6-5 and TRBJ2-7, with a tentative D call TRBD1 (5 bases). Germline assignment: CDR1 MNHEY and CDR2 SVGAGI. The CDR3 has 14 amino acids. Trimming took off 5 bases at V and 2 bases at J, with 13 bases between the two ends. The CDR3 nucleotides are TGTGCCAGCAGTGAATATCCAGGGACCTACGAGCAGTACTTC. Translation gives CASSEYPGTYEQYF.

This clone was seen once. The chain carries TRBV19 and TRBJ1-4; D call uncertain. Trimming removed 6 bases at V and 2 bases at J, with 10 bases between. In germline, CDR1 is LNHDA, CDR2 SQIVND (reference sequence). The CDR3 has 14 amino acids. The CDR3: CASSIGRTNEKLFF. CDR3 in DNA: TGTGCCAGTAGCATCGGGAGGACTAATGAAAAACTGTTTTTT.

V gene TRBV7-8 combines with J gene TRBJ1-2, with D possibly TRBD1 on 5 matching bases. V gave up 1 base and J gave up 4 bases, with 13 bases separating them. CDR3 length: 15 residues. Germline CDR1 is SGHVS and CDR2 is FQNEAQ. The CDR3 sequence is CASSLGGVESYGYTF. The CDR3 DNA sequence: TGTGCCAGCAGCTTAGGGGGGGTGGAAAGCTATGGCTACACCTTC.

This rearrangement joins TRBV28 to TRBJ2-2, with 8 bases matching TRBD2. V dropped 2 bases and J dropped 6; count of bases not matched to a gene: 5. Germline CDR1 is MDHEN and CDR2 is SYDVKM. This CDR3 region has 15 residues. The chain's CDR3 is CASSLLAGPPGELFF. Here the CDR3 DNA reads TGTGCCAGCAGTTTACTAGCGGGTCCCCCCGGGGAGCTGTTTTTT.

The V and J genes are TRBV4-1 and TRBJ1-4, with 9 bases identical to TRBD1. Germline trimming cut 4 bases from V and 8 bases from J; bases unmatched to any gene: 8. This CDR3 has 15 residues. CDR1 and CDR2 (germline): MGHRA, YSYEKL. This CDR3 reads CASSRTSGQGEKLFF. In nucleotides, the CDR3 is TGCGCCAGCAGCCGGACCAGTGGACAGGGGGAAAAACTGTTTTTT.

V usage is TRBV9 and J usage is TRBJ2-1, with 8 bases lining up with TRBD2. The CDR3 has 17 amino acids. V lost 4 bases, J lost 9 bases, and 18 bases stayed unmatched. CDR1 and CDR2 from the germline V gene are SGDLS and YYNGEE. The DNA of the CDR3 is TGTGCCAGCAGCCTCATCCCCTCAGCGGGGGTGGGTGGTGAGCAGTTCTTC. Translation gives CASSLIPSAGVGGEQFF. The full variable domain, its missing parts supplied by reference TRBV9 and TRBJ2-1, is DSGVTQTPKHLITATGQRVTLRCSPRSGDLSVYWYQQSLDQGLQFLIQYYNGEERAKGNILERFSAQQFPDLHSELNLSSLELGDSALYFCASSLIPSAGVGGEQFFGPGTRLTVL.

The chain has TRBV5-1 and TRBJ2-5; 7 bases agree with TRBD1. The CDR3 is made up of 13 amino acids. J gave up 4 bases and V 0 bases, and 0 bases lay outside the gene matches. CDR1 SGHRS and CDR2 YFSETQ come from the germline V gene. CDR3 coding DNA: TGCGCCAGCAGCTTGGGACAGGGAGAGACCCAGTACTTC. Amino acid sequence: CASSLGQGETQYF.